This TCR beta chain was identified during a study of CD4 T cells in relation to SARS-CoV-2 and coronaviruses. Study summary: TCR beta CDR3s were sequenced after roughly 10-day antigen culture of PBMCs.

Clones were sequenced by immunoSEQ multiplex PCR, and TCRdb holds only the in-frame ones, with some missing. The sample contains about 17,000 clones, about 80% of which appear only once. The unexposed donors gave CD4+ T cells in about 2010-2019, prior to COVID-19. The cells were cultured for around ten days before CD4+ T cells were isolated. Unexposed-donor CD4+ T cells were probed with SARS-CoV-2 S/N and four cold-coronavirus spikes, cells permitting. With 1 base removed from V and 0 bases from J, the gap between germline ends came to 7 bases. The germline CDR1 and CDR2 sequences are SGHDN and FVKESK. The CDR3 has 14 amino acids. General observations from the study: The cross-reactivity analysis covered only spike protein, not other viral proteins.

With respect to this clone: Antigen: not known.

Specimen: CD4+ T cells from PBMCs, cultured in vitro. This receptor was obtained from a human donor in good health. The rearrangement joins TRBV14 to TRBJ2-7; no firm D call. In nucleotides, the CDR3 is TGTGCCAGCAGCCAAGGCGGTGGCTCCTACGAGCAGTACTTC. The encoded protein is CASSQGGGSYEQYF.